The 29 T cell receptor beta chains given below trace back to one sample, sequenced in a study of shared clonotypes between healthy human individuals. Clones were sequenced by immunoSEQ multiplex PCR, and TCRdb holds only the in-frame ones, with some missing. Of approximately 2.1 million clones listed, just over 90% are singletons. Sequencing used naive CD4+ T cells from PBMCs. Subset reported: CD45RA+ positively selected. Receptors originate from a young man in good health. Some clones in this sample may be carry-over from other donors' samples.

The chain combines TRBV6-6 with TRBJ2-1; 10 bases are a match to TRBD2. Germline V CDR1 and CDR2: MNHNY, SVGAGI (reference sequence). This CDR3 is 15 amino acids long. V shed 6 bases and J 6 bases; nucleotides not matched to a gene: 8. The CDR3 is CASSPGLAAPNEQFF. Written as DNA, the CDR3 is TGTGCCAGCAGCCCCGGACTAGCGGCCCCCAATGAGCAGTTCTTC.

The chain has TRBV19 and TRBJ2-5; D gene ambiguous. Looked up from germline, CDR1 is LNHDA and CDR2 is SQIVND (reference sequence). V gave up 9 bases and J gave up 4 bases, with 12 bases separating them. CDR3 length equals 12 residues. This CDR3 reads CASCYVGETQYF. The CDR3 DNA reads as TGTGCCAGCTGTTACGTAGGAGAGACCCAGTACTTC. Drawing the rest from reference TRBV19 and TRBJ2-5, the complete variable domain is DGGITQSPKYLFRKEGQNVTLSCEQNLNHDAMYWYRQDPGQGLRLIYYSQIVNDFQKGDIAEGYSVSREKKESFPLTVTSAQKNPTAFYLCASCYVGETQYFGPGTRLLVL.

The V call is TRBV6-1, the J call TRBJ1-6, with D maybe TRBD1 (6 bases). Trimming took off 6 bases at V and 7 bases at J, with 13 bases between the two ends. This CDR3 spans 14 amino acids. Germline V gene sequence: CDR1 MNHNS, CDR2 SASEGT. The CDR3 is CASRRTGTNSPLHF. In nucleotides, the CDR3 is TGTGCCAGCAGAAGAACAGGGACCAATTCACCCCTCCACTTT.

The chain employs TRBV2 and TRBJ2-3; D unresolved. The CDR3 length is 11 residues. Trimming shortened V by 5 bases and J by 8 bases, and 8 bases separated the two germline ends. Per the germline V gene, CDR1 is SNHLY and CDR2 is FYNNEI. CDR3 nucleotides: TGTGCCAGCAGTTCTAGGACTACGCAGTATTTT. As protein: CASSSRTTQYF.

The V gene is TRBV29-1, the J gene TRBJ2-3; TRBD2 aligns across 8 bases. CDR3 length equals 17 residues. Germline loops: CDR1 SQVTM, CDR2 ANQGSEA. V shed 6 bases, J shed 4 bases, and the junction held 18 bases outside the gene matches. The CDR3 sequence is CSVLKHFSREGADTQYF. CDR3 coding DNA: TGCAGCGTCCTGAAACACTTTTCTCGGGAGGGCGCAGATACGCAGTATTTT.

This chain uses TRBV5-8 with TRBJ2-5; 8 bases agree with TRBD2. The J segment lost 4 bases and the V segment lost 1 base, leaving 9 bases of the junction unmatched. The V gene's germline CDR1 is SGHTS and CDR2 YDEGEE. CDR3 length equals 16 residues. CDR3 nucleotides: TGTGCCAGCAGCTTGAGGGGAGCGGGAGTAGGAGAGACCCAGTACTTC. It encodes CASSLRGAGVGETQYF.

The chain joins TRBV2 to TRBJ2-1; 7 nucleotides line up with TRBD1. The CDR3 sequence is 14 residues long. The V segment lost 5 bases and the J segment 2 bases; nucleotides outside the gene matches: 3. Germline V lookup: CDR1 SNHLY, CDR2 FYNNEI. CDR3 residues: CASSPGQTYNEQFF. The CDR3 bases are TGTGCCAGCAGTCCGGGACAGACCTACAATGAGCAGTTCTTC.

The chain has TRBV5-4 and TRBJ1-6, with 9 bases identical to TRBD1. The CDR3 runs to 16 residues. V was clipped by 4 bases and J by 8 bases; unmatched bases: 10. CDR1 is SGHNT and CDR2 is YYREEE in the germline V gene (reference sequence). CDR3 in DNA: TGTGCCAGCAGCCCTCCGGGACAGGGTTTGCATTCACCCCTCCACTTT. Translated, it gives CASSPPGQGLHSPLHF.

The V call is TRBV11-2, the J call TRBJ1-2; perhaps TRBD1 as D (5 bases). The CDR3 runs to 14 residues. Germline CDR1 is SGHAT and CDR2 is FQNNGV. With 1 base removed from V and 4 bases from J, the gap between germline ends came to 10 bases. CDR3 sequence reads: CASSLAGMAYGYTF. CDR3 coding DNA: TGTGCCAGCAGCTTAGCAGGGATGGCCTATGGCTACACCTTC. The full variable domain, with the rest looked up from reference TRBV11-2 and TRBJ1-2, is EAGVAQSPRYKIIEKRQSVAFWCNPISGHATLYWYQQILGQGPKLLIQFQNNGVVDDSQLPKDRFSAERLKGVDSTLKIQPAKLEDSAVYLCASSLAGMAYGYTFGSGTRLTVV.

This clone occurred once. The genes are TRBV2 and TRBJ1-2, with TRBD1 identical over 7 bases. In germline, CDR1 is SNHLY, CDR2 FYNNEI. The V and J ends lost 6 bases and 0 bases, in that order; junction bases with no gene match: 10. The CDR3 spans 16 residues. The CDR3 bases are TGTGCCAGCAGGGAGGTCTGGGACAGTGCTAACTATGGCTACACCTTC. It is translated as CASREVWDSANYGYTF.

The V call is TRBV4-1, the J call TRBJ2-1; 9 bases are shared with TRBD2. V dropped 4 bases and J dropped 5; count of bases not matched to a gene: 9. CDR1 MGHRA and CDR2 YSYEKL come from the germline V gene. This CDR3 contains 16 residues. The CDR3 nucleotides are TGCGCCAGCAGCCTGGTGGCTAGCGGGATCGACAATGAGCAGTTCTTC. Its protein is CASSLVASGIDNEQFF.

J is TRBJ1-2 and V is TRBV28; D is unclear. The CDR3 runs to 14 residues. CDR1 is MDHEN, CDR2 SYDVKM, per germline. V lost 2 bases and J 7 bases, leaving 14 bases between the germline ends. CDR3 protein: CASSLLATPGGYTF. DNA for the CDR3: TGTGCCAGCAGTTTACTGGCGACCCCGGGTGGCTACACCTTC.

This clone was counted a single time. The genes are TRBV11-2 and TRBJ2-7; 10 bases are a match to TRBD1. V lost 4 bases and J lost 4; bases outside the gene matches: 7. Looked up from germline, CDR1 is SGHAT and CDR2 is FQNNGV. This CDR3 contains 15 residues. Here the CDR3 reads CASSSPGQGVYEQYF. In DNA form, the CDR3 reads TGTGCCAGCAGCTCGCCCGGACAGGGGGTTTACGAGCAGTACTTC.

The V and J genes are TRBV18 and TRBJ2-7; 14 bases are a match to TRBD2. V was pared by 5 bases and J by 1 base, with 7 bases of the junction left unmatched. The CDR3 runs to 17 residues. The V gene's germline CDR1 is KGHSH and CDR2 LQKENI. CDR3 sequence: CASSVGTSGSVSYEQYF. The DNA of the CDR3 is TGTGCCAGCTCAGTAGGGACTAGCGGGAGCGTATCCTACGAGCAGTACTTC.

This chain uses TRBV7-8 with TRBJ1-5; D not resolved. Germline values: CDR1 SGHVS, CDR2 FQNEAQ. Trimming took off 4 bases at V and 2 bases at J, with 12 bases between the two ends. This CDR3 contains 15 residues. CDR3 sequence reads: CASSYGVLGNQPQHF. In nucleotides, the CDR3 is TGTGCCAGCAGCTATGGGGTGTTGGGCAATCAGCCCCAGCATTTT.

The chain joins TRBV7-9 to TRBJ2-5; 10 positions match TRBD2. The CDR3 totals 16 residues. CDR1 and CDR2 from the germline V gene are SEHNR and FQNEAQ (reference sequence). Trimming took 8 bases from V and 2 from J; bases not matched to a gene: 11. The CDR3 loop is CASDLGSLAGQETQYF. CDR3 coding DNA: TGTGCCAGCGACCTGGGGTCACTAGCGGGACAAGAGACCCAGTACTTC.

V gene TRBV7-9 combines with J gene TRBJ2-7, with D unresolved. Trimming pared 4 bases from V and 3 bases from J, leaving 16 bases between. The CDR3 is 15 amino acids. Germline assignment: CDR1 SEHNR and CDR2 FQNEAQ (reference sequence). CDR3 region: CASSWRDGTLYEQYF. The CDR3 coding sequence is TGTGCCAGCAGCTGGAGAGACGGTACCCTCTACGAGCAGTACTTC.

The chain carries TRBV6-1 and TRBJ2-3; D is uncertain. Looked up from germline, CDR1 is MNHNS and CDR2 is SASEGT. V was shortened by 3 bases and J by 6 bases, with 10 bases between the two germline ends. The CDR3 has 13 amino acids. The CDR3 nucleotides read TGTGCCAGCAGTGAGACCCGGATGGATACGCAGTATTTT. This codes for CASSETRMDTQYF.

J is TRBJ1-2 and V is TRBV15, with a tentative D call TRBD1 (6 bases). The germline gives CDR1 LNHNV, CDR2 YYDKDF (reference sequence). CDR3 size: 16 residues. The V gene lost 3 bases and the J gene lost 4 bases, with 18 bases spanning the gap. The CDR3 protein is CATSSRTVPGGYGYTF. In nucleotides, the CDR3 is TGTGCCACCAGCAGTCGGACAGTCCCCGGGGGCTATGGCTACACCTTC.

V and J are TRBV28 and TRBJ1-2; TRBD1 agrees at 12 bases. V was pared by 6 bases and J by 4 bases, with 6 bases of the junction left unmatched. The CDR3 is 15 residues long. Germline V gene sequence: CDR1 MDHEN, CDR2 SYDVKM. CDR3 sequence: CASSPKGQGAYGYTF. The CDR3, as DNA: TGTGCCAGCAGCCCGAAGGGACAGGGGGCCTATGGCTACACCTTC.

This clone was recorded a few times. The same CDR3 can be traced to other DNA sequences in this sample. CDR3 in DNA: TGTGCCAGCAGCGCACAGGGGAACACTGAAGCTTTCTTT. Amino acids: CASSAQGNTEAFF. The chain links TRBV7-6 to TRBJ1-1, with D possibly TRBD1 on 6 matching bases. CDR1 is SGHVS, CDR2 FNYEAQ, per germline. The germline V and J ends were trimmed by 5 bases and 1 base, with 8 bases remaining between them. There are 13 residues in the CDR3.

This clone was observed a few times. The V and J genes are TRBV30 and TRBJ1-5, with TRBD1 matching over 9 bases. The V gene's germline CDR1 is GTSNPN and CDR2 SVGIG (reference sequence). CDR3 length equals 17 residues. Germline trimming cut 2 bases from V and 7 bases from J; bases unmatched to any gene: 15. The CDR3 spells CAWSRPGTGSVGQPQHF. The CDR3 DNA reads TGTGCCTGGAGTCGACCCGGGACAGGGTCGGTGGGGCAGCCCCAGCATTTT.

V gene TRBV7-2 combines with J gene TRBJ2-7, with D hard to call. V was clipped by 4 bases and J by 6 bases, with 13 bases between them. This CDR3 region has 13 residues. The germline V gene encodes CDR1 SGHTA and CDR2 FQGNSA. CDR3 sequence: CASSSHPQSEQYF. The CDR3 DNA reads TGTGCCAGCAGCTCCCATCCCCAGTCCGAGCAGTACTTC.

The chain uses TRBV7-2 and TRBJ2-7, with 7 bases aligning to TRBD2. The CDR3 totals 14 residues. Germline assignment: CDR1 SGHTA and CDR2 FQGNSA. V trimming: 2 bases; J trimming: 5 bases; junction bases outside the gene matches: 6. CDR3 loop: CASSLRREPDEQYF. The CDR3 bases are TGTGCCAGCAGCTTAAGGCGGGAGCCAGACGAGCAGTACTTC.

J is TRBJ1-3 and V is TRBV19; possible D gene TRBD1, 6 bases. Trimming removed 1 base from V and 1 base from J, with 11 bases in between. The CDR3 contains 16 residues. Germline assignment: CDR1 LNHDA and CDR2 SQIVND (reference sequence). CDR3 DNA sequence: TGTGCCAGTAGTATAGCCCGGGGGGCTTCTGGAAACACCATATATTTT. Translated, it gives CASSIARGASGNTIYF. The whole variable domain, remainder taken from reference TRBV19 and TRBJ1-3, is DGGITQSPKYLFRKEGQNVTLSCEQNLNHDAMYWYRQDPGQGLRLIYYSQIVNDFQKGDIAEGYSVSREKKESFPLTVTSAQKNPTAFYLCASSIARGASGNTIYFGEGSWLTVV.

This chain joins TRBV28 and TRBJ1-2, with unresolved D. The germline V gene has CDR1 MDHEN and CDR2 SYDVKM. Trimming removed 3 bases at V and 5 bases at J, with 7 bases between. This CDR3 contains 12 residues. The CDR3 sequence: CASSFSVYGYTF. The CDR3 coding sequence is TGTGCCAGCAGTTTCTCTGTATATGGCTACACCTTC.

J is TRBJ1-1 and V is TRBV7-2, with D possibly matching TRBD1 (6 bases). The length of the CDR3 is 16 residues. The V gene's germline CDR1 is SGHTA and CDR2 FQGNSA. Trimming pared 5 bases from V and 4 bases from J, leaving 20 bases between. CDR3 nucleotide sequence: TGTGCCAGCAGCCCCGCCTCCGGACAGTCCGCCACTGAAGCTTTCTTT. It yields the protein CASSPASGQSATEAFF. Filled out from reference TRBV7-2 and TRBJ1-1, the complete variable domain reads GAGVSQSPSNKVTEKGKDVELRCDPISGHTALYWYRQSLGQGLEFLIYFQGNSAPDKSGLPSDRFSAERTGGSVSTLTIQRTQQEDSAVYLCASSPASGQSATEAFFGQGTRLTVV.

The rearrangement uses TRBV19 and TRBJ2-1, with D tentatively TRBD2 (5 bases). The germline V and J ends were trimmed by 3 bases and 5 bases, with 5 bases remaining between them. The CDR3 runs 12 residues. CDR1 and CDR2 from the germline V gene are LNHDA and SQIVND (reference sequence). The CDR3 protein is CASSMEDNEQFF. CDR3 in DNA: TGTGCCAGTAGTATGGAGGACAATGAGCAGTTCTTC.

The chain employs TRBV19 and TRBJ1-5; 10 bases line up with TRBD1. Germline V gene lookup returns CDR1 LNHDA and CDR2 SQIVND (reference sequence). Losses at the gene ends were 5 bases for V and 7 bases for J; bases not matched to a gene: 5. CDR3 size: 14 residues. CDR3 sequence reads: CASSDRGRTQPQHF. CDR3 in DNA: TGTGCCAGTAGTGACAGGGGGCGCACCCAGCCCCAGCATTTT.